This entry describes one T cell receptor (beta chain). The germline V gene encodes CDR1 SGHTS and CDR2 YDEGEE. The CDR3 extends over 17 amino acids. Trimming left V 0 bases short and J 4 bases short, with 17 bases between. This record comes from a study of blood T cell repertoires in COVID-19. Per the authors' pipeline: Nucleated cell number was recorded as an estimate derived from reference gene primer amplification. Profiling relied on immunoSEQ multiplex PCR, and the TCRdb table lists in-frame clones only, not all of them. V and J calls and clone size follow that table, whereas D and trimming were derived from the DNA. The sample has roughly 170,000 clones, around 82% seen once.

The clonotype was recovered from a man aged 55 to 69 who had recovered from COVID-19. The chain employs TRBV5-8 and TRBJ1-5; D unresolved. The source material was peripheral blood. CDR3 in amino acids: CASSLAMSGGRNQPQHF. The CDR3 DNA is TGTGCCAGCAGCTTGGCCATGTCAGGCGGGCGAAATCAGCCCCAGCATTTT.